This paragraph reports one T cell receptor beta chain. What it recognizes is unknown. The data belong to a study of tumor and adjacent non-tumor tissue in lung cancer. Study-level points and caveats: Normal lung showed higher cumulative top 100 clone frequency than tumor. Compared with tumor, normal lung showed significantly lower TCR diversity. Shorter survival was associated with higher TCR diversity in tumors.

The library came from three nested PCR rounds adapted from ARM-PCR protocols. In TCRdb, the multiplex PCR reads were re-called with MiXCR into one record per CDR3 protein. The table shows 200,000 to 250,000 distinct CDR3 sequences, with over 55% occurring only once. Germline CDR1 is MGHDK and CDR2 is SYGVNS. CDR3 length equals 13 residues. V was cut by 6 bases and J by 7 bases, with 16 bases left in between. This sample's RNA came from whole unsorted tissue. Between August and November 2014, newly diagnosed, chemotherapy-naive lung cancer patients underwent thoracic surgery in China. This chain connects TRBV25-1 to TRBJ2-7, with D possibly TRBD2 on 7 matching bases. Sequencing was performed on lung tumor tissue. The sequence came from a man aged 55 to 70 with non-small cell lung cancer. The DNA of the CDR3 is TGTGCCAGCAGCCCCACAGGGAGGGGTGAGCAGTACTTC. Encoded protein: CASSPTGRGEQYF.